Following are 14 T cell receptor beta chains from one sample sequenced in a study of blood T cell repertoires in COVID-19 (dated by TCRdb to the early 2020s). The library was generated by the immunoSEQ multiplex PCR assay. Here the immuneACCESS table is served through TCRdb, limited to in-frame sequences with V and J called. Missing clones are a known gap in these copies; in checked studies unresolved V genes cover under half, and the rest lacks a known reason. This sample is represented by 400,000 or so clones; roughly 90% of them were singletons. The ten largest clonotypes hold less than 2% of the sample. Material: peripheral blood. All receptors come from a woman in her 40s with COVID-19, enrolled during active disease.

V usage is TRBV9 and J usage is TRBJ1-1; D remains unclear. Germline CDR1 reads SGDLS; CDR2 reads YYNGEE. V was shortened by 3 bases and J by 4 bases, with 16 bases between the two germline ends. The CDR3 spans 15 residues. CDR3 DNA: TGTGCCAGCAGCGACATCACTCGGGGTACCACTGAAGCTTTCTTT. Translation: CASSDITRGTTEAFF.

V is TRBV7-2 and J is TRBJ2-1, with TRBD1 matching over 7 bases. V lost 4 bases, J lost 8 bases, and 11 bases stayed unmatched. CDR3 length equals 15 residues. CDR1 is SGHTA, CDR2 FQGNSA, per germline. The CDR3 region is CASSSTGPSPDEQFF. In nucleotides, the CDR3 is TGTGCCAGCAGCTCGACAGGGCCCTCTCCGGATGAGCAGTTCTTC.

The chain carries TRBV9 and TRBJ2-1, with TRBD2 identical over 10 bases. The CDR3 contains 16 residues. The V segment lost 0 bases and the J segment 4 bases; nucleotides outside the gene matches: 4. Germline V gene data show CDR1 as SGDLS and CDR2 as YYNGEE. CDR3 amino acids: CASSVAGLAVYNEQFF. The CDR3 DNA reads as TGTGCCAGCAGCGTAGCAGGACTAGCGGTTTACAATGAGCAGTTCTTC.

The chain recombines TRBV19 with TRBJ2-1, with a weak D call TRBD2 (6 bases). Looked up from germline, CDR1 is LNHDA and CDR2 is SQIVND (reference sequence). The V and J ends lost 0 bases and 6 bases respectively, with 12 bases between them. The length of the CDR3 is 15 residues. The CDR3 DNA sequence: TGTGCCAGTAGTATAGAGGTGGGACTTTTCAATGAGCAGTTCTTC. Translating it yields CASSIEVGLFNEQFF.

Notes on this clone: Other nucleotide sequences in the sample specify the same CDR3. The chain is built from TRBV12-3 or TRBV12-4 and TRBJ1-1; 7 bases match TRBD1. CDR3 size: 13 residues. The J segment lost 3 bases and the V segment lost 5 bases, leaving 3 bases of the junction unmatched. This chain's CDR3 is CASSRTGDTEAFF. The CDR3 DNA sequence: TGTGCCAGCAGTCGTACAGGGGACACTGAAGCTTTCTTT.

The rearrangement uses TRBV7-6 and TRBJ1-2, with D unresolved. The V gene's germline CDR1 is SGHVS and CDR2 FNYEAQ. The length of the CDR3 is 12 residues. V lost 5 bases, J lost 6 bases, and 10 bases lay in between. The chain's CDR3 is CASSPGWDGYTF. CDR3 in DNA: TGTGCCAGCAGCCCCGGGTGGGATGGCTACACCTTC. Full variable domain (remainder filled in from reference TRBV7-6 and TRBJ1-2): GAGVSQSPRYKVTKRGQDVALRCDPISGHVSLYWYRQALGQGPEFLTYFNYEAQQDKSGLPNDRFSAERPEGSISTLTIQRTEQRDSAMYRCASSPGWDGYTFGSGTRLTVV.

The chain carries TRBV4-2 and TRBJ2-1, with D tentatively TRBD1 (5 bases). Deletions cut 4 bases from V and 2 bases from J, with 9 bases between. Germline V gene sequence: CDR1 LGHNA, CDR2 YNFKEQ. This CDR3 is 14 amino acids long. DNA for the CDR3: TGTGCCAGCAGCCCCCCGGACACCTACAATGAGCAGTTCTTC. As protein: CASSPPDTYNEQFF.

The chain links TRBV6-6 to TRBJ1-1; no clear D gene. Germline V gene sequence: CDR1 MNHNY, CDR2 SVGAGI (reference sequence). The CDR3 is made up of 12 amino acids. Trimming pared 3 bases from V and 2 bases from J, leaving 4 bases between. As DNA, the CDR3 is TGTGCCAGCAGTTATCAAAACACTGAAGCTTTCTTT. Translated, it gives CASSYQNTEAFF.

The gene calls are TRBV27 and TRBJ2-1, with a possible D match to TRBD2 (5 bases). With 1 base removed from V and 3 bases from J, the gap between germline ends came to 16 bases. The CDR3 is 17 residues long. The germline CDR1 and CDR2 sequences are MNHEY and SMNVEV (reference sequence). This chain's CDR3 is CASSLWGDIEFYNEQFF. Written as DNA, the CDR3 is TGTGCCAGCAGTTTATGGGGAGACATTGAGTTCTACAATGAGCAGTTCTTC.

The count of this clone is one. V and J are TRBV12-5 and TRBJ2-7, with 8 bases fitting TRBD1. The V and J ends lost 5 bases and 5 bases, in that order; junction bases with no gene match: 8. CDR3 length: 14 residues. The germline CDR1 and CDR2 sequences are LGHNT and FRNRAP. Here the CDR3 reads CASGSTGGWDEQYF. The CDR3 bases are TGTGCTAGTGGTAGTACAGGGGGTTGGGACGAGCAGTACTTC.

This chain links TRBV4-1 with TRBJ1-6, with no clear D. The V gene's germline CDR1 is MGHRA and CDR2 YSYEKL. Trimming shortened V by 1 base and J by 0 bases, and 13 bases separated the two germline ends. The CDR3 loop spans 18 amino acids. CDR3 residues: CASSQAMAGSSYNSPLHF. Here the CDR3 DNA reads TGCGCCAGCAGCCAAGCCATGGCAGGCAGCTCCTATAATTCACCCCTCCACTTT.

This clone has only a few counts. Other DNA sequences in this specimen translate into the identical CDR3. The gene calls are TRBV5-1 and TRBJ2-1; 8 bases are a match to TRBD2. V was pared by 4 bases and J by 0 bases, with 3 bases of the junction left unmatched. This CDR3 has 15 amino acids. The germline V gene has CDR1 SGHRS and CDR2 YFSETQ. This CDR3 is CASSPSGSSYNEQFF. The CDR3 region has the DNA TGCGCCAGCAGCCCCAGCGGGAGCTCCTACAATGAGCAGTTCTTC.

The chain carries TRBV2 and TRBJ1-2; D is possibly TRBD1 (6 bases). The ends were cut back, 7 bases at V and 5 bases at J, with 20 bases in the middle. The germline gives CDR1 SNHLY, CDR2 FYNNEI. The CDR3 runs to 15 residues. The CDR3 bases are TGTGCCAGCAACCCAGGGGCCGTACCGTCGTATGGCTACACCTTC. Its protein product is CASNPGAVPSYGYTF.

V and J are TRBV9 and TRBJ1-2; TRBD1 matches at 9 bases. V gave up 4 bases and J gave up 4 bases; unmatched junction bases: 11. The CDR3 is 16 amino acids. The germline V gene has CDR1 SGDLS and CDR2 YYNGEE. DNA for the CDR3: TGTGCCAGCAGCCTCGGACAGGGGTTGTCCATCTATGGCTACACCTTC. This gives the protein CASSLGQGLSIYGYTF.